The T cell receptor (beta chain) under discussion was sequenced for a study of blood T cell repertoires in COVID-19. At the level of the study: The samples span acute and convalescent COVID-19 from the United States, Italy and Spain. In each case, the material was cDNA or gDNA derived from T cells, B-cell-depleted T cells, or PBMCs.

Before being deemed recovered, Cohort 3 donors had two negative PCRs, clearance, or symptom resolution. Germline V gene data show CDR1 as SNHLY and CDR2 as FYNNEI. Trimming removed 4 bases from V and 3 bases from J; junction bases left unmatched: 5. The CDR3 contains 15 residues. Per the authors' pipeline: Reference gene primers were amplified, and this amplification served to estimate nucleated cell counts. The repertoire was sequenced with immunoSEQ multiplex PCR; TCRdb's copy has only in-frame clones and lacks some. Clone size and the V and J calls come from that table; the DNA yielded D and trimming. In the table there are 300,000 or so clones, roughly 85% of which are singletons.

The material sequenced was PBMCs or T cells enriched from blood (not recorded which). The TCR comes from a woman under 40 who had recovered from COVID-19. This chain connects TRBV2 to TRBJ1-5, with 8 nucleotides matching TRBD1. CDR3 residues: CASSGQTGANQPQHF. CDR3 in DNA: TGTGCCAGCAGTGGTCAGACAGGGGCCAATCAGCCCCAGCATTTT.